This T cell receptor (beta chain) was captured by sequencing in a study of blood T cell repertoires in COVID-19 (dated by TCRdb to the early 2020s). Concerning the study at large: Samples covering the acute and convalescent phases of COVID-19 were provided by collaborators in the United States, Italy and Spain. A de-identified subject ID, COVID-19 status, age in years and sex were almost always included in the sample metadata. The prospective study material was composed of cDNA or gDNA derived from T cells, B-cell-depleted T cells, or PBMCs. The samples were drawn from two sources: the first 160 participants of the ongoing ImmuneRACE study, and 1,254 subjects contributed by 6 global collaborators. The repertoires were made available in a free public database intended to serve as a resource for research on the immune response to SARS-CoV-2. Where HLA class I and class II types were available, the types were taken from metadata supplied by the sample provider, not from assay-based typing. Deeply sampled blood TCRbeta repertoires from subjects exposed to, actively infected with, or recovered from COVID-19 were included in the dataset.

Participants in the prospective study were aged 18 to 89 years, lived in 20 to 30 United States geographic areas, and enrolled through a virtual design. To assign participants to cohorts, the prospective study relied on clinical history that participants themselves reported in a screening survey and a study questionnaire. Exposed participants had been in contact with someone with a PCR-confirmed or clinician-diagnosed COVID-19 case within 2 weeks of study entry. Each participant in the prospective study had whole blood, serum and a nasopharyngeal or oropharyngeal swab collected by mobile phlebotomists. Prospective study participants could optionally give additional blood draws and questionnaires over an approximately two-month period. Before DNA extraction, prospective study blood samples were shipped either frozen or at room temperature. CDR1 and CDR2 are read off the germline V gene (reference sequence) as MNHEY and SMNVEV. The CDR3 spans 18 residues, from the cysteine through the phenylalanine. Left in the record is the CDR3 DNA by itself, 54 bases read in frame from the first base. V loses 6 bases at its end and J loses 1 base; junction bases beyond the gene matches: 13.

The paper as a whole reports these results and caveats: Clinical and demographic metadata were provided uncurated, with the amount varying by source and participant.

TCRbeta CDR3 regions were amplified from genomic DNA by means of the immunoSEQ Assay, a bias-controlled multiplex PCR. Regarding the original processing steps: The number of nucleated cells in each sample was estimated from the amplification of reference gene primers within the assay. To quantify the absolute abundance of each unique TCRbeta CDR3 rearrangement, sequence reads were collapsed and filtered. For each sample, productive Simpson clonality was calculated as the square root of Simpson's diversity index over productive rearrangements. Drawn from immuneACCESS, this table holds only the in-frame rearrangements with V and J called that TCRdb kept. Clones are partly lost; checked studies trace under half to an unresolved V gene and leave the rest unexplained. From that table come the V and J calls and clone size; the DNA was used to work out D and trimming. Across this sample there are around 160,000 clones, with around 83% seen only once. The leading ten clones occupy less than 6% of the sample.

Notes on this clone: Which antigen it targets is not known. Base qualities are missing; no much larger clone stands one base away.

The receptor's source is a woman between 50 and 59 years old who had been exposed to COVID-19. What was sequenced was PBMCs or T cells enriched from blood (not recorded which). The V and J genes are TRBV27 and TRBJ2-3; the central 10 bases match TRBD1. In nucleotides, the sequence is TGTGCCAGCAGGCACTTGACAGGGGGCAACGGTGGCACAGATACGCAGTATTTT. This sequence encodes CASRHLTGGNGGTDTQYF.